This T cell receptor (beta chain) was obtained from a study of blood T cell repertoires in COVID-19. About the study: The United States, Italy and Spain supplied acute and convalescent COVID-19 samples. Sources were T cells, B-cell-depleted T cells, or PBMCs; the material itself was cDNA or gDNA.

In the authors' methods: Cell counts per sample came from amplifying reference gene primers. TCRdb's copy holds only in-frame clones and misses some; the assay was immunoSEQ multiplex PCR. V and J calls and clone size come straight from that table; D and trimming were deduced from the DNA. The sample carries under 100,000 clones, roughly 80% recorded once. Germline V gene sequence: CDR1 LNHDA, CDR2 SQIVND (reference sequence). V lost 3 bases and J lost 3, with 8 bases in between. The CDR3 contains 14 residues. The sequencing input was peripheral blood. The gene calls are TRBV19 and TRBJ1-4, with D perhaps TRBD1 (5 bases). The TCR sequence derives from an elderly man with active or convalescent COVID-19. The CDR3 DNA reads TGTGCCAGTAGTATTGGGGCCGCTAATGAAAAACTGTTTTTT. It is translated as CASSIGAANEKLFF.